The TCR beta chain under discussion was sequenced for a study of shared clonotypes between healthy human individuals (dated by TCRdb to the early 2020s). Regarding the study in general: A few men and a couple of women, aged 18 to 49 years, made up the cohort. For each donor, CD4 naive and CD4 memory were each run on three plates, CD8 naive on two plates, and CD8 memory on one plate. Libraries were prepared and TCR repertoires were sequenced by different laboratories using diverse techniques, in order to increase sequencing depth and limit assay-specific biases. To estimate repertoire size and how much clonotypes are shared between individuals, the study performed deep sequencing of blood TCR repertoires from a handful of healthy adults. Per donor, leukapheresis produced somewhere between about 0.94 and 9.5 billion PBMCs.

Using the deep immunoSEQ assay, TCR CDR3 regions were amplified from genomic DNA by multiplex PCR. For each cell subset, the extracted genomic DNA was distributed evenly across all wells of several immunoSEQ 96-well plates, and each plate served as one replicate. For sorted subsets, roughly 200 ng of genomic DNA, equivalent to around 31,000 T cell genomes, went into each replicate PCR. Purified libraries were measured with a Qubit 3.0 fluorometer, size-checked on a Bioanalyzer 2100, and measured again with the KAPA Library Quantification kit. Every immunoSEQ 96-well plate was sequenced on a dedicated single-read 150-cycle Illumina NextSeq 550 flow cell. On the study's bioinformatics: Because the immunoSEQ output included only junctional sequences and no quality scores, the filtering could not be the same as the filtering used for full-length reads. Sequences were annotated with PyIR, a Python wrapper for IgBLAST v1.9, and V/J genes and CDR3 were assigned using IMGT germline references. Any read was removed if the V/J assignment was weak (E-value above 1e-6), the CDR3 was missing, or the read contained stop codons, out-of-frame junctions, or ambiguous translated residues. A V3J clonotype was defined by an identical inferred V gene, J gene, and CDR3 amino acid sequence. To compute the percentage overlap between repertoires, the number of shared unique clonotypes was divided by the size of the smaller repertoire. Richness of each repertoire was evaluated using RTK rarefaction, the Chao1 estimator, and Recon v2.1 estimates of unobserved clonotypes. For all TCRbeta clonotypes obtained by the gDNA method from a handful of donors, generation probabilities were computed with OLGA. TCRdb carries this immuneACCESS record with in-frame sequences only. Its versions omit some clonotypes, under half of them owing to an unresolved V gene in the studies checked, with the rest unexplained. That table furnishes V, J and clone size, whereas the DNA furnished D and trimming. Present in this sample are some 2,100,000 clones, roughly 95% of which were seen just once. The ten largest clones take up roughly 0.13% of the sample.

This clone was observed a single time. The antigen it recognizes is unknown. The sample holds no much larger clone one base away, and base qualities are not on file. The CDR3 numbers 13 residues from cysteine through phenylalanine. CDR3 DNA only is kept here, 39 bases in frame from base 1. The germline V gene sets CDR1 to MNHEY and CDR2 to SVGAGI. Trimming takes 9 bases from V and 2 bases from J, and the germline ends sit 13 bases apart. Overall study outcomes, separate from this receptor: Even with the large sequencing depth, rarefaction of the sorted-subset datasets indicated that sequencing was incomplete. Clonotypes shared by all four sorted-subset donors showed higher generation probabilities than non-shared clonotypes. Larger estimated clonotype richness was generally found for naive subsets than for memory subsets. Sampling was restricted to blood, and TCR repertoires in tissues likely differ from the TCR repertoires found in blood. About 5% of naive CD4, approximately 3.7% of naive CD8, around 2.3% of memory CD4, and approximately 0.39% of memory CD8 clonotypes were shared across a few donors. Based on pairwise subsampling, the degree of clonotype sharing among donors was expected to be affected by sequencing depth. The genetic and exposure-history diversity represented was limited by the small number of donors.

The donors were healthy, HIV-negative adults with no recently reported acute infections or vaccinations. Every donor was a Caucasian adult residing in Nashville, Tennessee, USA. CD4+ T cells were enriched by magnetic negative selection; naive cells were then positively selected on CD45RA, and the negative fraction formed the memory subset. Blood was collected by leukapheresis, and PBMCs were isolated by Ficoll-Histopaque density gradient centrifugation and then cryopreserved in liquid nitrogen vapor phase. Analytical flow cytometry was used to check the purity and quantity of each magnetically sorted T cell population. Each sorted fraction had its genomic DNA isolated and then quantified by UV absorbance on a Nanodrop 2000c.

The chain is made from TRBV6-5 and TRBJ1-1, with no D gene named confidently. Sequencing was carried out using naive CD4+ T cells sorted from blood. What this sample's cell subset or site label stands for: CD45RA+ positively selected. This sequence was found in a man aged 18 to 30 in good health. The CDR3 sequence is CASYGAGNTEAFF. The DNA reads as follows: TGTGCCAGTTATGGCGCAGGTAACACTGAAGCTTTCTTT.